Below, one TCR beta chain is given with its context. This sample was included in a study of response to subunit inactivated influenza vaccine. Using its own MiXCR run on the RT-PCR reads, TCRdb lists one record per CDR3 protein. The sample contains roughly 620,000 distinct CDR3 sequences, around 11% of which appear only once. These same data were also listed under a study on T cells expressing NK-cell markers. That paper notes: cDNA encoding TCR beta was synthesized via 5'RACE template switching incorporating UMIs. Source material for TCR beta repertoires consisted of sorted CD3+CD56+NKG2C+, CD3+CD56+NKG2C- and CD3+CD56-NKG2C+ T cells. In a group of roughly 6 donors, dominant NKG2C+ clonotypes represented about 1.0-7.5% of CD8+ T cells. The study found these clonotypes also leading the CD3+CD56-NKG2C+ fraction in several donors.

The sample was PBMCs from blood, taken on the day of vaccination. The receptor was isolated from a man in his fifties or sixties who received an inactivated influenza vaccine.

The CDR3 bases are TGCGCCAGCAGTGATAGCGGGGGCGCCTACAATGAGCAGTTCTTC. As protein: CASSDSGGAYNEQFF. This chain links TRBV10-1 with TRBJ2-1, with TRBD2 matching 9 bases. Trimming cost V 3 bases and J 2 bases; bases outside gene matches: 2. CDR1 WNHNN and CDR2 SYGVQD come from the germline V gene (reference sequence). This CDR3 region has 15 residues.